The 25 T cell receptor beta chains below come from one sample, sequenced in a study of human T cells and chemical hapten exposure. Researchers extracted total RNA from unfractionated whole blood. TCRdb reprocessed the 5' RACE reads with MiXCR, giving one entry per CDR3 protein. Of 80,000 or so distinct CDR3 sequences in the sample, less than 20% are singletons; the top ten hold approximately 6.3%. The receptors here all came from a female donor in good health.

The count of this clonotype is one. This chain uses TRBV7-2 with TRBJ1-4, with TRBD1 as a possible D gene (5 bases). Germline loops: CDR1 SGHTA, CDR2 FQGNSA. The CDR3 runs to 14 residues. Trimming cost V 2 bases and J 5 bases, with 9 bases left between them. The CDR3 bases are TGTGCCAGCAGCTTAAGCAGGGCAAATGAAAAACTGTTTTTT. It translates to CASSLSRANEKLFF. The entire variable domain, with the rest obtained from reference TRBV7-2 and TRBJ1-4, is as follows: GAGVSQSPSNKVTEKGKDVELRCDPISGHTALYWYRQSLGQGLEFLIYFQGNSAPDKSGLPSDRFSAERTGGSVSTLTIQRTQQEDSAVYLCASSLSRANEKLFFGSGTQLSVL.

The V and J genes are TRBV16 and TRBJ1-6; no clear D. With 0 bases removed from V and 4 bases from J, the gap between germline ends came to 10 bases. Germline lookup yields CDR1 KGHSY and CDR2 FQNENV. This CDR3 is 16 amino acids long. The CDR3 DNA follows: TGTGCCAGCAGCCAATCTCGAGGCGTTTATAATTCACCCCTCCACTTT. It is translated as CASSQSRGVYNSPLHF.

The rearrangement links TRBV21-1 to TRBJ1-5. TRBV21-1 is a pseudogene locus. The length of the CDR3 is 17 residues. The CDR3 reads CASSKALQNYSNQPQHF. The CDR3 coding sequence is TGTGCCAGCAGCAAAGCGCTACAGAATTATAGCAATCAGCCCCAGCATTTT.

This clonotype was seen a few times. The J gene is TRBJ2-1, the V gene TRBV7-9; 7 nucleotides align to TRBD1. Germline-derived CDR1 and CDR2 are SEHNR and FQNEAQ (reference sequence). This CDR3 comprises 17 residues. The V gene end was trimmed by 2 bases and the J gene end by 5 bases; junction bases not matched to a gene: 12. CDR3: CASSLSRTGEEDNEQFF. CDR3 coding DNA: TGTGCCAGCAGCTTATCCCGGACAGGTGAGGAGGACAATGAGCAGTTCTTC.

J is TRBJ2-3 and V is TRBV20-1, with TRBD1 identical over 7 bases. V dropped 2 bases and J dropped 4; count of bases not matched to a gene: 12. The CDR3 is 16 amino acids. The germline gives CDR1 DFQATT, CDR2 SNEGSKA (reference sequence). CDR3 sequence reads: CSARPEGQQSSDTQYF. For the CDR3, the DNA is TGCAGTGCTAGACCTGAGGGACAGCAAAGTTCAGATACGCAGTATTTT.

V usage is TRBV6-5 and J usage is TRBJ1-1; 8 bases map to TRBD1. There are 15 residues in the CDR3. Germline V gene sequence: CDR1 MNHEY, CDR2 SVGAGI. The V gene end was trimmed by 6 bases and the J gene end by 5 bases; junction bases not matched to a gene: 11. CDR3 DNA: TGTGCCAGCAGGCGTCAGGGGGCTCAGGGTACTGAAGCTTTCTTT. Its protein is CASRRQGAQGTEAFF.

This rearrangement joins TRBV6-5 to TRBJ1-1; 7 bases match TRBD1. The CDR3 contains 17 residues. Germline CDR1 MNHEY, CDR2 SVGAGI. V was pared by 2 bases and J by 4 bases, with 13 bases of the junction left unmatched. This chain's CDR3 is CASSYAPSVEGATEAFF. The DNA for the CDR3 is TGTGCCAGCAGTTACGCTCCTTCGGTGGAGGGGGCCACTGAAGCTTTCTTT.

This clonotype showed up just a few times. J is TRBJ2-4 and V is TRBV6-5; D possibly matches TRBD1 or TRBD2 (5 bases each). V was cut by 4 bases and J by 9 bases, with 19 bases left in between. This CDR3 contains 15 residues. Germline CDR1 is MNHEY and CDR2 is SVGAGI. As DNA, the CDR3 is TGTGCCAGCAGTTCCCGGGACCCTGGAACCCCCATTCAGTACTTC. Protein sequence: CASSSRDPGTPIQYF.

This clonotype was seen only a few times. The gene calls are TRBV20-1 and TRBJ2-2; D unclear. The V end lost 2 bases, the J end lost 0 bases, and 7 bases lay between the germline ends. The CDR3 has 14 amino acids. Per the germline V gene, CDR1 is DFQATT and CDR2 is SNEGSKA (reference sequence). CDR3 sequence reads: CSARYLPNTGELFF. CDR3 in DNA: TGCAGTGCTAGATACCTACCGAACACCGGGGAGCTGTTTTTT.

This chain connects TRBV5-1 to TRBJ2-7; 8 nucleotides align to TRBD1. From germline, CDR1 is SGHRS and CDR2 YFSETQ. This CDR3 spans 14 amino acids. V gave up 1 base and J gave up 6 bases; unmatched junction bases: 6. The CDR3 protein is CASSLRDRGSEQYF. The CDR3 DNA is TGCGCCAGCAGCTTGCGCGACAGGGGTTCCGAGCAGTACTTC.

A few counts support this clonotype. In DNA form, the CDR3 reads TGTGCCTGGAGTGGACTGACTGGCTACGAGCAGTACTTC. Its translation: CAWSGLTGYEQYF. V and J are TRBV30 and TRBJ2-7; D ambiguous. The CDR3 extends over 13 amino acids. V lost 1 base and J lost 3, with 10 bases in between. Germline assignment: CDR1 GTSNPN and CDR2 SVGIG (reference sequence). The full variable domain, with the rest looked up from reference TRBV30 and TRBJ2-7, is SQTIHQWPATLVQPVGSPLSLECTVEGTSNPNLYWYRQAAGRGLQLLFYSVGIGQISSEVPQNLSASRPQDRQFILSSKKLLLSDSGFYLCAWSGLTGYEQYFGPGTRLTVT.

V is TRBV6-6 and J is TRBJ2-1, with D tentatively TRBD2 (6 bases). Germline CDR1 and CDR2: MNHNY and SVGAGI (reference sequence). The V end lost 5 bases, the J end lost 8 bases, and 13 bases lay between the germline ends. The CDR3 contains 13 residues. CDR3: CASSPGSHYEQFF. The DNA for the CDR3 is TGTGCCAGCAGTCCCGGGAGTCACTATGAGCAGTTCTTC.

This sequence joins TRBV20-1 and TRBJ1-2, with 8 bases that match TRBD1. Losses at the gene ends were 7 bases for V and 4 bases for J; bases not matched to a gene: 11. This CDR3 region has 14 residues. The germline V gene encodes CDR1 DFQATT and CDR2 SNEGSKA (reference sequence). This chain's CDR3 is CSVYSGQGPYGYTF. The CDR3 nucleotides are TGCAGTGTTTACTCCGGACAGGGACCCTATGGCTACACCTTC.

The rearrangement joins TRBV12-3 or TRBV12-4 to TRBJ2-4, with D maybe TRBD1 (8 bases). CDR3 size: 15 residues. V lost 5 bases and J 6 bases, leaving 17 bases between the germline ends. CDR3 protein: CASSPRQGRANIQYF. The CDR3 DNA reads TGTGCCAGCAGTCCTAGACAGGGGAGGGCAAACATTCAGTACTTC.

This clonotype occurred a few times. This chain uses TRBV7-9 with TRBJ1-1; 8 positions agree with TRBD1. V dropped 5 bases and J dropped 7; count of bases not matched to a gene: 6. There are 13 residues in the CDR3. The germline V gene has CDR1 SEHNR and CDR2 FQNEAQ (reference sequence). CDR3 coding DNA: TGTGCCAGCAGCCTAAGACAGGGGCGTGAAGCTTTCTTT. Translated, it gives CASSLRQGREAFF.

The CDR3 loop reads CSADRNDINEAFF. The CDR3 DNA reads as TGCAGCGCTGACAGGAATGACATAAATGAAGCTTTCTTT. V gene TRBV29-1 combines with J gene TRBJ1-1; a possible D gene is TRBD1 (6 bases). The CDR3 runs to 13 residues. Per the germline V gene, CDR1 is SQVTM and CDR2 is ANQGSEA. Trimming removed 7 bases at V and 7 bases at J, with 19 bases between.

The sample holds a few counts of this clonotype. V is TRBV6-1 and J is TRBJ1-3; D is ambiguous. From germline, CDR1 is MNHNS and CDR2 SASEGT. This CDR3 is 16 amino acids long. V was trimmed by 1 base and J by 0 bases, leaving 10 bases between them. The DNA for the CDR3 is TGTGCCAGCAGTGAAGGGGCGGCCCTCTCTGGAAACACCATATATTTT. Protein product: CASSEGAALSGNTIYF.

The chain has TRBV28 and TRBJ2-1, with TRBD2 identical over 7 bases. J gave up 12 bases and V 5 bases, and 7 bases lay outside the gene matches. Germline assignment: CDR1 MDHEN and CDR2 SYDVKM. CDR3 length: 12 amino acids. CDR3 sequence (DNA): TGTGCCAGCAGTGGGACTCGCGGGAGGCAGTTCTTC. Its translation: CASSGTRGRQFF.

The chain employs TRBV14 and TRBJ1-4; D unresolved. The germline V gene encodes CDR1 SGHDN and CDR2 FVKESK. CDR3 length: 17 residues. V was shortened by 0 bases and J by 5 bases, with 16 bases between the two germline ends. The CDR3 bases are TGTGCCAGCAGCCAAGATACCCAAGCGGATGTGAATGAAAAACTGTTTTTT. This encodes CASSQDTQADVNEKLFF.

The V gene is TRBV5-5, the J gene TRBJ1-1, with D perhaps matching TRBD1 (6 bases). V was cut by 1 base and J by 5 bases, with 12 bases left in between. The CDR3 runs 14 residues. Germline loops: CDR1 SGHKS, CDR2 YYEKEE (reference sequence). CDR3 protein: CASSLPGGRTEAFF. In DNA, the CDR3 is TGTGCCAGCAGCTTGCCTGGGGGCCGGACTGAAGCTTTCTTT.

The CDR3 loop is CASNSVFTDTQYF. The CDR3 bases are TGTGCCAGCAATAGCGTATTCACAGATACGCAGTATTTT. The gene calls are TRBV2 and TRBJ2-3; D perhaps matches TRBD2 (5 bases). Trimming left V 7 bases short and J 2 bases short, with 10 bases between. There are 13 residues in the CDR3. CDR1 and CDR2 (germline): SNHLY, FYNNEI.

The chain couples TRBV16 to TRBJ1-3; D perhaps matches TRBD1 (6 bases). The CDR3 is 14 amino acids. With 3 bases removed from V and 4 bases from J, the gap between germline ends came to 10 bases. Per germline, CDR1 KGHSY and CDR2 FQNENV. The CDR3 reads CASSQGASGNTIYF. The CDR3 coding sequence is TGTGCCAGCAGCCAGGGGGCATCGGGAAACACCATATATTTT.

This clonotype occurred many times. V gene TRBV10-2 combines with J gene TRBJ2-3; 7 bases line up with TRBD2. The CDR3 sequence is 15 residues long. The germline gives CDR1 WSHSY, CDR2 SAAADI. Trimming took 7 bases from V and 0 from J; bases not matched to a gene: 7. CDR3 residues: CASKGLAESTDTQYF. The CDR3 bases are TGCGCCAGCAAAGGTCTAGCGGAGAGCACAGATACGCAGTATTTT.

The gene calls are TRBV5-6 and TRBJ2-5; tentative D call: TRBD1 (5 bases). CDR1 and CDR2 from the germline V gene are SGHDT and YYEEEE. The CDR3 runs 13 residues. V shed 1 base and J shed 4 bases, with 8 bases lying between them. The CDR3 DNA sequence: TGTGCCAGCAGCTTGTTCCAGGGAGAGACCCAGTACTTC. It is translated as CASSLFQGETQYF. Full variable domain (missing parts from reference TRBV5-6 and TRBJ2-5): DAGVTQSPTHLIKTRGQQVTLRCSPKSGHDTVSWYQQALGQGPQFIFQYYEEEERQRGNFPDRFSGHQFPNYSSELNVNALLLGDSALYLCASSLFQGETQYFGPGTRLLVL.

The V gene is TRBV6-2 or TRBV6-3, the J gene TRBJ1-2; no clear D. The germline V and J ends were trimmed by 6 bases and 5 bases, with 13 bases remaining between them. The germline gives CDR1 MNHEY, CDR2 SVGEGT. The CDR3 runs 13 residues. CDR3 nucleotides: TGTGCCAGCAGCCCCTACAGCGATTATGGCTACACCTTC. Protein: CASSPYSDYGYTF.